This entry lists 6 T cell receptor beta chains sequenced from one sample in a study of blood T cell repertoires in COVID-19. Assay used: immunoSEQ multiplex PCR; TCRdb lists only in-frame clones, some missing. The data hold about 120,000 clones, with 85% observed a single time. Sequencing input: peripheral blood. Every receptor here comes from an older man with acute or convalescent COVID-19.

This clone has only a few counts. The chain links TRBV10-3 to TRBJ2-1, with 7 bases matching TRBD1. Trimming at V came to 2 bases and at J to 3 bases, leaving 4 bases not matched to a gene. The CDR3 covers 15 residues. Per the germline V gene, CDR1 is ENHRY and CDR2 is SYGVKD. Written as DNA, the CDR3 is TGTGCCATCAGTGAGAGCGGACAGGTCTACAATGAGCAGTTCTTC. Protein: CAISESGQVYNEQFF.

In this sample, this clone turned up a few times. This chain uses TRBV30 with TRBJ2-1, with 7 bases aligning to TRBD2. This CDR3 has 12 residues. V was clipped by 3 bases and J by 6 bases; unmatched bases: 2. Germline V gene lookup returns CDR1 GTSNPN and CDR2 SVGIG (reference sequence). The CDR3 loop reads CAWSPGGNEQFF. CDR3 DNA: TGTGCCTGGAGCCCGGGGGGCAATGAGCAGTTCTTC.

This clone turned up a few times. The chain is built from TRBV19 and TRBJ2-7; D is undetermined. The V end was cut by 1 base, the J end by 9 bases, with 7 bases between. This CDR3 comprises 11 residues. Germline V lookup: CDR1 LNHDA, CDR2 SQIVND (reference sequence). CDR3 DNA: TGTGCCAGTAGTATAGGCGAGAGGCAGTACTTC. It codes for CASSIGERQYF. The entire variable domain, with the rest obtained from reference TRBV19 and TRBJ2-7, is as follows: DGGITQSPKYLFRKEGQNVTLSCEQNLNHDAMYWYRQDPGQGLRLIYYSQIVNDFQKGDIAEGYSVSREKKESFPLTVTSAQKNPTAFYLCASSIGERQYFGPGTRLTVT.

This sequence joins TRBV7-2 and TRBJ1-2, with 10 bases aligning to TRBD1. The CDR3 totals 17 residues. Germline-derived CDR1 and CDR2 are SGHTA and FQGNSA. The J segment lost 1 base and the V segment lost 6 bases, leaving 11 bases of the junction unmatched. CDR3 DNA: TGTGCCAGCAGTTCAGGACAGGGGACAGGGGTTAACTATGGCTACACCTTC. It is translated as CASSSGQGTGVNYGYTF.

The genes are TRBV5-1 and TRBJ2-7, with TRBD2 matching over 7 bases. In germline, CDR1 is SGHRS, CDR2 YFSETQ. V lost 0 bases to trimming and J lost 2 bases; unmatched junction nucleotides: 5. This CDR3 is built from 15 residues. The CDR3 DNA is TGCGCCAGCAGCTTGGAAGCGGGGCCTACCTACGAGCAGTACTTC. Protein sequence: CASSLEAGPTYEQYF. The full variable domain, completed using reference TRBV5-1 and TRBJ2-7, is KAGVTQTPRYLIKTRGQQVTLSCSPISGHRSVSWYQQTPGQGLQFLFEYFSETQRNKGNFPGRFSGRQFSNSRSEMNVSTLELGDSALYLCASSLEAGPTYEQYFGPGTRLTVT.

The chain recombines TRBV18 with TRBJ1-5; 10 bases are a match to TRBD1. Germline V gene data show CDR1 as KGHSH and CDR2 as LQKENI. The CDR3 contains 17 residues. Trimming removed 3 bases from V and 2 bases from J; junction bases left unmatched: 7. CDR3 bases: TGTGCCAGCTCACCCCGGGACAGGGGAGCAGGCAATCAGCCCCAGCATTTT. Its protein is CASSPRDRGAGNQPQHF.